This paragraph covers one TCR beta chain sequence. The antigen is not known. The data stem from a study of vaccination and CD4 T cells after COVID-19. As for the study in general: Stimuli were overlapping spike peptide pools of SARS-CoV-2 and three common cold coronaviruses (HCoV-NL63, HCoV-OC43, HCoV-229E).

As to treatment: approximately nine-day PBMC culture with coronavirus spike peptide pools or control peptides (ViraFEST assay). Cultured CD4+ T-cell DNA underwent Oncomine TCR Beta short-read sequencing. MiXCR, applied by TCRdb to the PCR reads, yields one record per CDR3 protein. The sample yields 7,500 or so distinct CDR3 sequences, around 70% seen once. Sequences were obtained from CD4+ T cells from blood, cultured in vitro. The TCR sequence derives from a human donor who had recovered from COVID-19.

CDR3 nucleotide sequence: TGTGCCAGCAGTTACGGACAGGGGGGCTACGAGCAGTACTTC. Translation gives CASSYGQGGYEQYF. This rearrangement joins TRBV6-5 to TRBJ2-7, with 10 bases fitting TRBD1. With V trimmed by 2 bases and J by 3 bases, 1 base remained unmatched. The CDR3 runs 14 residues. In germline, CDR1 is MNHEY, CDR2 SVGAGI.